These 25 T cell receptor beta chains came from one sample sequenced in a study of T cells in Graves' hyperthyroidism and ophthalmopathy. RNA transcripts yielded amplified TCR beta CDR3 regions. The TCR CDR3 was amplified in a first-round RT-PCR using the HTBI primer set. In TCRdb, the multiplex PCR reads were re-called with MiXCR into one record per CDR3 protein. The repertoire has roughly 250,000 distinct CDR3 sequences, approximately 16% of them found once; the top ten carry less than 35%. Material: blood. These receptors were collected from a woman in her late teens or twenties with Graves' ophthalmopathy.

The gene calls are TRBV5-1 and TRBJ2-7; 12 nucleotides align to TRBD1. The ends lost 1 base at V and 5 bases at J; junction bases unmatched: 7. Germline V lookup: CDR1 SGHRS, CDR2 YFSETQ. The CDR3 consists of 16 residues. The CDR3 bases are TGCGCCAGCAGCTTGACCGGGACAGGGGGCAGAAACGAGCAGTACTTC. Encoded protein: CASSLTGTGGRNEQYF.

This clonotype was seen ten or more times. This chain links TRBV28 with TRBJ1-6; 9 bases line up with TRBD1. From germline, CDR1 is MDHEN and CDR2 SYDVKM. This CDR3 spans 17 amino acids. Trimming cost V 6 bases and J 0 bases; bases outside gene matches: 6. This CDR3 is CASSPGQGSSYNSPLHF. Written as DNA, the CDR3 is TGTGCCAGCAGCCCCGGACAGGGGAGCTCCTATAATTCACCCCTCCACTTT. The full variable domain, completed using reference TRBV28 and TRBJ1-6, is DVKVTQSSRYLVKRTGEKVFLECVQDMDHENMFWYRQDPGLGLRLIYFSYDVKMKEKGDIPEGYSVSREKKERFSLILESASTNQTSMYLCASSPGQGSSYNSPLHFGNGTRLTVT.

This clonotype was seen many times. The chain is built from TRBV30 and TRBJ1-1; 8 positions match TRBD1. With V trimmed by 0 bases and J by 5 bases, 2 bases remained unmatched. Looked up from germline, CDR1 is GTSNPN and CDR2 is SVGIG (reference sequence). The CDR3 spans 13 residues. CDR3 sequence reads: CAWSVTGGTEAFF. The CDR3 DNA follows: TGTGCCTGGAGTGTAACAGGGGGAACTGAAGCTTTCTTT.

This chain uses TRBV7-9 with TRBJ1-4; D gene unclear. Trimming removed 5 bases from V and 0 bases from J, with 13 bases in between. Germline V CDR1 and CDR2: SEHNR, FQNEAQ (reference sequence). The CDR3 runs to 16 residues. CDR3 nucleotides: TGTGCCAGCAGCCGAATTCACAGCACAACTAATGAAAAACTGTTTTTT. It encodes CASSRIHSTTNEKLFF.

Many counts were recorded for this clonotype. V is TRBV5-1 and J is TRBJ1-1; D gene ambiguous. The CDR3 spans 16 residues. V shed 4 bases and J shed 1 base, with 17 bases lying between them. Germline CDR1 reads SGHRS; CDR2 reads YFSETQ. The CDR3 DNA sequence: TGCGCCAGCAGCACCCAAGTCGGGCGGAAGAACACTGAAGCTTTCTTT. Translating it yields CASSTQVGRKNTEAFF.

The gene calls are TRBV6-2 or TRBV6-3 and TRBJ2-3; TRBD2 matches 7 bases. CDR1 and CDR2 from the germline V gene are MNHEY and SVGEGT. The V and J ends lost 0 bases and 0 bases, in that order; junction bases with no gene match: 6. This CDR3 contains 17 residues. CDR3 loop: CASSYSSGVRSTDTQYF. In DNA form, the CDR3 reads TGTGCCAGCAGTTACTCGAGCGGGGTCCGTAGCACAGATACGCAGTATTTT.

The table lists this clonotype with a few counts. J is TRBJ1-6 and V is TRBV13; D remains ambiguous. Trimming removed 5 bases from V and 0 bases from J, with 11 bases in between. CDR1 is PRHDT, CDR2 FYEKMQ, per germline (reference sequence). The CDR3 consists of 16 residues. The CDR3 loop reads CASSQQGSSYNSPLHF. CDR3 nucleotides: TGTGCCAGCAGCCAACAAGGGAGCTCCTATAATTCACCCCTCCACTTT.

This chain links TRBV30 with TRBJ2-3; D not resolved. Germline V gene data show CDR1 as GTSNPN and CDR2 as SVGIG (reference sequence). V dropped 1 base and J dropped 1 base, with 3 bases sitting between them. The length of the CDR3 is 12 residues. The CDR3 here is CAWSGGTDTQYF. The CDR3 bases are TGTGCCTGGAGTGGGGGCACAGATACGCAGTATTTT.

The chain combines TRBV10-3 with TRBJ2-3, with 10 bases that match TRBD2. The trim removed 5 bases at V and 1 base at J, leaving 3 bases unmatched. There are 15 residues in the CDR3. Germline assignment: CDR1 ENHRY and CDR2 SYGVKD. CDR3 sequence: CAISYLAGGTDTQYF. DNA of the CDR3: TGTGCCATCAGTTACCTAGCGGGAGGCACAGATACGCAGTATTTT.

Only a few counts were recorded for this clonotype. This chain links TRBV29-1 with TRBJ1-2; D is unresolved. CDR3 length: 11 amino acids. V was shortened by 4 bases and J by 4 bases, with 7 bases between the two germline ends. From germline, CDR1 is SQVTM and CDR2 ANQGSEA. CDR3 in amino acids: CSVAPSYGYTF. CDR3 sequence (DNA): TGCAGCGTTGCACCATCCTATGGCTACACCTTC.

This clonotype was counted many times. The CDR3 loop is CASSLPYGTYEQYF. CDR3 nucleotide sequence: TGTGCCAGCAGTTTGCCGTACGGAACCTACGAGCAGTACTTC. The chain carries TRBV28 and TRBJ2-7, with D uncertain. This CDR3 is built from 14 residues. The V and J ends lost 3 bases and 2 bases respectively, with 11 bases between them. The germline V gene encodes CDR1 MDHEN and CDR2 SYDVKM.

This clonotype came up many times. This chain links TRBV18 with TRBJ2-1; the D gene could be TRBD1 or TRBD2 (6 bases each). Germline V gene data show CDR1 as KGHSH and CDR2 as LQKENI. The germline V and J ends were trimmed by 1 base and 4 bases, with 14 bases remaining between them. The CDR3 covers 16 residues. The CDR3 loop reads CASSPQGGPGYNEQFF. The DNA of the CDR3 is TGTGCCAGCTCACCACAGGGGGGCCCTGGGTACAATGAGCAGTTCTTC.

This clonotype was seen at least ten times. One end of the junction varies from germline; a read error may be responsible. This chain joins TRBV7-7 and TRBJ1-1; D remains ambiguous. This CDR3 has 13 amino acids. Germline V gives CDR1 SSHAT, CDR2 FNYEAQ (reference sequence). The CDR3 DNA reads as TGTGCTAGCAGCTTAAATGGGGACACTGAAGCTTTCTTT. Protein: CASSLNGDTEAFF.

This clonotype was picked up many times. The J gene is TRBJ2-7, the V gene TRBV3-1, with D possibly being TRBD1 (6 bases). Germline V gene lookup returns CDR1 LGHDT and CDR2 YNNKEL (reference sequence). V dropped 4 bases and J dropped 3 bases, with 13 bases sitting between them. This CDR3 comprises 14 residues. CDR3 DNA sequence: TGTGCCAGCAGCCGACGGAGACAGGTCTACGAGCAGTACTTC. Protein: CASSRRRQVYEQYF.

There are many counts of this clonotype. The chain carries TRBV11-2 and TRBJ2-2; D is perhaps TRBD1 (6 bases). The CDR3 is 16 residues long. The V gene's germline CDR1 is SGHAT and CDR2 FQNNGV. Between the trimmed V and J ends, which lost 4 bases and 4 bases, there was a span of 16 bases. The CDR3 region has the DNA TGTGCCAGCAGCTCAAGAGCCGGGACAACCACCGGGGAGCTGTTTTTT. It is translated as CASSSRAGTTTGELFF.

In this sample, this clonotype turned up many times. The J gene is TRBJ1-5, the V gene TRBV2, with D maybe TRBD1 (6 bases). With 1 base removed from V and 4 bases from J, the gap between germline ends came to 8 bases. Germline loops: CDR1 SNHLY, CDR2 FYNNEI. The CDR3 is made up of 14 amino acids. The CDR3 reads CASSEEGGNQPQHF. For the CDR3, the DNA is TGTGCCAGCAGTGAAGAGGGGGGGAATCAGCCCCAGCATTTT.

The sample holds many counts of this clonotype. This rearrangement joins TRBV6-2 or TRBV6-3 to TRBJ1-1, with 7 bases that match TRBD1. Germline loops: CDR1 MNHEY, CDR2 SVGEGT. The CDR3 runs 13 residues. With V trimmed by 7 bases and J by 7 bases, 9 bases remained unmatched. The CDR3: CASTYGRTGEAFF. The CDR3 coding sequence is TGTGCCAGCACCTACGGAAGGACAGGTGAAGCTTTCTTT.

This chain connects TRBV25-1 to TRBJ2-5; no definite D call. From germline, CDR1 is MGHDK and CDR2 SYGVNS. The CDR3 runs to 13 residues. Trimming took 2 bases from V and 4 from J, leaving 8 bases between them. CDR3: CASSEESLETQYF. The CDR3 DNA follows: TGTGCCAGCAGTGAAGAATCCCTAGAGACCCAGTACTTC. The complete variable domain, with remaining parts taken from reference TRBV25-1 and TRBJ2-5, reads EADIYQTPRYLVIGTGKKITLECSQTMGHDKMYWYQQDPGMELHLIHYSYGVNSTEKGDLSSESTVSRIRTEHFPLTLESARPSHTSQYLCASSEESLETQYFGPGTRLLVL.

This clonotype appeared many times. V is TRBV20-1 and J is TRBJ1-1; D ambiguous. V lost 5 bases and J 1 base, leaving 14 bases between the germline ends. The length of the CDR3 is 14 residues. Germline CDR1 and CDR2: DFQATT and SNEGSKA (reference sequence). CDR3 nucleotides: TGCAGTGCTTCTAAAGGGTTGGGGAACACTGAAGCTTTCTTT. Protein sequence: CSASKGLGNTEAFF.

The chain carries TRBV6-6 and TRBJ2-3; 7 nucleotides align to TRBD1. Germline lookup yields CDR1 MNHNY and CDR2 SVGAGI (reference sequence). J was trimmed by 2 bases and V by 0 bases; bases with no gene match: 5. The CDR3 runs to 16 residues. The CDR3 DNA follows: TGTGCCAGCAGTTACTCCTCCAGGGGGTACACAGATACGCAGTATTTT. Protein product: CASSYSSRGYTDTQYF.

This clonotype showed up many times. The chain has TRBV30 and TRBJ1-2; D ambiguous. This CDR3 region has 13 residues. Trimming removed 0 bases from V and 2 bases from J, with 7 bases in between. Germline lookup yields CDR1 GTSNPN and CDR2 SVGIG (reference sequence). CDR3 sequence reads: CAWSVDPNYGYTF. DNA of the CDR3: TGTGCCTGGAGTGTGGATCCCAACTATGGCTACACCTTC.

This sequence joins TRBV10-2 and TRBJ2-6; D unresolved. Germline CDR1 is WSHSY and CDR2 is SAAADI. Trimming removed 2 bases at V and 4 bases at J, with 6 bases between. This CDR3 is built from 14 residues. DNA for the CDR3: TGCGCCAGCAGTGAGGCAGGAGGGGCCAACGTCCTGACTTTC. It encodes CASSEAGGANVLTF.

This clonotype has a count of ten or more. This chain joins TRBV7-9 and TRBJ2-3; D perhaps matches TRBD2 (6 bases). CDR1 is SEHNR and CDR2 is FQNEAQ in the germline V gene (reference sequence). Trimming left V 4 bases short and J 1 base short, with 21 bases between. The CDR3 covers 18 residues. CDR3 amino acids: CASSSTIIGGEGTDTQYF. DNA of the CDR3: TGTGCCAGCAGCTCGACCATCATCGGGGGAGAGGGCACAGATACGCAGTATTTT.

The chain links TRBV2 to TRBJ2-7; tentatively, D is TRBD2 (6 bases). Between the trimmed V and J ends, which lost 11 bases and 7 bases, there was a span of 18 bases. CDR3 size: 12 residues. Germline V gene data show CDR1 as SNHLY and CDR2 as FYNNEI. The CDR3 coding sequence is TGTGCCGCACGACTGAGCGGGTGGGAGCAGTACTTC. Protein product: CAARLSGWEQYF.

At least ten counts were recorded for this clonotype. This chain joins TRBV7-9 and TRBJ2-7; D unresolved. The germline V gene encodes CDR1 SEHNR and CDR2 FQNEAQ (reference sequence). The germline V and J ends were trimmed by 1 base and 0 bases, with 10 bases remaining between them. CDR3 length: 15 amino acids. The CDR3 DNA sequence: TGTGCCAGCAGCTTAGTGTACGAGTCCTCCTACGAGCAGTACTTC. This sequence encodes CASSLVYESSYEQYF.